Sequencing of this TCR beta chain was carried out in a study of CD8 T cells in Susac syndrome. Study at large: Treatment at blood withdrawal was none, corticosteroids, or intravenous immunoglobulin alone in Susac syndrome patients.

Germline V CDR1 and CDR2: MGHDK, SYGVNS. Trimming cost V 8 bases and J 5 bases; bases outside gene matches: 5. CDR3 length: 13 residues. After extraction with the RNeasy kit, roughly 0.5 to 1 ug of the RNA was reverse transcribed using random hexamers. The CDR3 of TCR beta was amplified by immunoSEQ multiplex PCR across 54 Vbeta and 13 Jbeta. TCRdb analysed the immunoSEQ multiplex PCR reads with MiXCR anew, one entry per CDR3 protein. This table has about 190,000 distinct CDR3 sequences, nearly 97% appearing once. Sequencing of TCR beta covered CD8+ and CD4+ T cells obtained from blood. This clonotype appeared once.

Sequenced input: CD4+ T cells from PBMCs. The TCR comes from a human donor with Susac syndrome. This chain connects TRBV25-1 to TRBJ1-4, with 7 bases aligning to TRBD1. The CDR3 is CASRPQGNEKLFF. The CDR3 nucleotides are TGTGCCAGCCGCCCACAGGGGAATGAAAAACTGTTTTTT.